Given below is one TCR beta chain in context. These data belong to a study of technical replicates of blood from a handful of donors. Profiling relied on immunoSEQ multiplex PCR, and the TCRdb table lists in-frame clones only, not all of them. The sample lists 75,000 to 100,000 clones; approximately 94% were seen once. The receptor was isolated from a human donor in good health. What was sequenced was T cells isolated from PBMCs.

DNA of the CDR3: TGTGCCAGCCGCAGACAGGGCGGTAACACTGAAGCTTTCTTT. This gives the protein CASRRQGGNTEAFF. The chain couples TRBV28 to TRBJ1-1, with 7 bases identical to TRBD1. The CDR3 has 14 residues. J lost 2 bases, V lost 8 bases, and 8 bases had no gene match. Germline CDR1 reads MDHEN; CDR2 reads SYDVKM.